This TCR beta chain appears in the sequencing data of a study of T cell responses to AZD1222 COVID-19 vaccine. General study results and limits: Clonal diversity may have been underestimated in mostly white British donors. Of the AZD1222 recipients, only five to seven were seropositive at baseline. An increase in Spike-specific TCR breadth and depth was observed after two AZD1222 doses.

Produced via immunoSEQ multiplex PCR; TCRdb's table is partial and in-frame only. The table includes about 150,000 clones, 88% detected once. About this clone itself: Antigen: not known.

V lost 6 bases to trimming and J lost 2 bases; unmatched junction nucleotides: 8. The germline V gene has CDR1 LNHDA and CDR2 SQIVND (reference sequence). The CDR3 runs 15 residues. V gene TRBV19 combines with J gene TRBJ1-2; 8 positions match TRBD1. The TCR originated in an adult who had recovered from COVID-19. Sequences were derived from peripheral blood, sampled after recovery from COVID-19. The CDR3: CASSQTGGSNYGYTF. In nucleotides, the CDR3 is TGTGCCAGTAGCCAAACAGGGGGATCGAACTATGGCTACACCTTC.